This TCR beta chain was recovered during a study of vaccination effects on CD4 cells after COVID-19. Germline V gene sequence: CDR1 SQVTM, CDR2 ANQGSEA. This CDR3 is 15 amino acids long. Unmatched junction bases numbered 16, after V lost 4 bases and J lost 7 bases. This clone showed up just once. Antigen: not known. Prior to sequencing, the ViraFEST assay stimulated PBMC with viral peptide pools, which expanded the antigen-specific CD4+ T cells. Culturing for about ten days preceded CD4+ T cell isolation. Prior SARS-CoV-2 infection was absent in the vaccine recipients, as shown by negative nucleocapsid antibodies. The data were produced by immunoSEQ multiplex PCR, yet TCRdb's version contains in-frame clones alone and is incomplete. The sample has roughly 24,000 clones, roughly two thirds seen once.

The sample consisted of CD4+ T cells from PBMCs cultured with SARS-CoV-2 spike peptides, taken before COVID-19 vaccination. The gene calls are TRBV29-1 and TRBJ2-7, with TRBD1 matching over 7 bases. The origin of this receptor is a human donor who received a COVID-19 vaccine. The CDR3, as DNA: TGCAGCGTTGCGGTTGGGGACAGTCTTGGGGGTGAGCAGTACTTC. It specifies CSVAVGDSLGGEQYF.